A selection of T cell receptor beta chains follows, all from one sample in a study of blood T cell repertoires in COVID-19. Assay: immunoSEQ multiplex PCR; the TCRdb copy retains only in-frame clones and omits some. The profile covers about 120,000 clones, with roughly 80% appearing a single time and approximately 5.7% taken by the ten largest. Input material: peripheral blood. Receptor source: a man between 60 and 75 years old with acute or convalescent COVID-19. The CDR3 runs from the conserved cysteine through the conserved F or W. The D gene is left open where the match is weak. Rows give clone size only sometimes, using once, few, many, or a class for an expanded clone.

>NA|TRBD2|TRBJ2-7|15|TRBV5-4
CASSFWGGSGYEQYF
TGTGCCAGCAGCTTTTGGGGCGGGAGTGGCTACGAGCAGTACTTC
>NA|TRBD1|TRBJ2-7|13|TRBV5-1
CASSMGTGRGQYF
TGCGCCAGCAGCATGGGGACAGGACGTGGGCAGTACTTC
>few|TRBD2|TRBJ2-7|21|TRBV5-1
CASSLNLMAPTSGRARYEQYF
TGCGCCAGCAGCTTGAATCTGATGGCCCCAACTAGCGGGAGGGCCAGGTACGAGCAGTACTTC
>NA|NA|TRBJ1-1|13|TRBV9
CASSARGESEAFF
TGTGCCAGCAGCGCAAGGGGTGAATCTGAAGCTTTCTTT
>NA|NA|TRBJ2-1|11|TRBV5-6
CASTSYNEQFF
TGTGCCAGCACCTCTTACAATGAGCAGTTCTTC
>NA|NA|TRBJ2-2|13|TRBV12-3/TRBV12-4
CASRGIGSGELFF
TGTGCCAGCAGGGGAATTGGGAGCGGGGAGCTGTTTTTT
>NA|NA|TRBJ1-2|13|TRBV27
CASRPQGARGYTF
TGTGCCAGCAGACCACAGGGAGCGCGCGGCTACACCTTC
>NA|NA|TRBJ1-3|14|TRBV19
CASSIPSSGNTIYF
TGTGCCAGTAGTATACCCAGTTCTGGAAACACCATATATTTT
>NA|NA|TRBJ2-3|17|TRBV11-2
CASSPGKGRTSTDTQYF
TGTGCCAGCAGCCCGGGGAAGGGGAGGACTAGCACAGATACGCAGTATTTT
>NA|NA|TRBJ1-4|11|TRBV6-5
CASSNREKLFF
TGTGCCAGCAGTAACAGGGAAAAACTGTTTTTT
>few|NA|TRBJ1-2|12|TRBV29-1
CSVDVRNYGYTF
TGCAGCGTTGATGTCAGGAACTATGGCTACACCTTC
>few|NA|TRBJ1-2|13|TRBV18
CASSAGAGYGYTF
TGTGCCAGCTCAGCCGGAGCCGGCTATGGCTACACCTTC
>once|NA|TRBJ2-3|16|TRBV11-2
CASSTRGSYIPDTQYF
TGTGCCAGCAGTACCAGGGGTAGTTACATCCCAGATACGCAGTATTTT
>NA|TRBD1|TRBJ1-2|14|TRBV28
CASSLGTGLYGYTF
TGTGCCAGCAGTTTAGGGACAGGCCTCTATGGCTACACCTTC
>NA|TRBD2|TRBJ2-2|19|TRBV6-4
CASSDSVSSGGANTGELFF
TGTGCCAGCAGTGACTCGGTGTCTAGCGGGGGGGCGAACACCGGGGAGCTGTTTTTT
>NA|TRBD1|TRBJ1-6|16|TRBV19
CASSATGGVDRSPLHF
TGTGCCAGTAGTGCGACAGGGGGCGTCGATAGGTCACCCCTCCACTTT
>NA|TRBD1|TRBJ2-1|13|TRBV11-3
CASSVGTANEQFF
TGTGCCAGCAGCGTAGGGACAGCCAATGAGCAGTTCTTC
>NA|TRBD1|TRBJ1-4|15|TRBV18
CASSPRTGEGQKLFF
TGTGCCAGCTCACCACGGACAGGGGAGGGCCAAAAACTGTTTTTT
>NA|TRBD1|TRBJ1-1|14|TRBV10-2
CASSEYGQDSEAFF
TGCGCCAGCAGTGAGTATGGACAGGACAGTGAAGCTTTCTTT
>once|TRBD1|TRBJ1-5|14|TRBV19
CASRNRGAGQPQHF
TGTGCCAGTAGAAACAGGGGAGCGGGTCAGCCCCAGCATTTT
>NA|NA|TRBJ2-7|17|TRBV7-5
CVRSFDYQGLPTGEQYF
TGTGTCAGAAGCTTCGACTATCAGGGGCTTCCGACGGGGGAGCAGTACTTC
>NA|NA|TRBJ1-1|13|TRBV10-3
CATGGGLNTEAFF
TGTGCCACGGGGGGGGGACTCAACACTGAAGCTTTCTTT
>once|NA|TRBJ2-1|13|TRBV25-1
CASSFLRDGEQFF
TGTGCCAGCTCCTTCCTCAGGGATGGTGAGCAGTTCTTC
>NA|NA|TRBJ1-1|17|TRBV5-1
CASSLGSGGRPNTEAFF
TGCGCCAGCAGCTTGGGGTCGGGGGGCCGACCAAACACTGAAGCTTTCTTT
>NA|NA|TRBJ2-5|16|TRBV21-1
CASSRERQGSKETQYF
TGTGCCAGCAGCAGGGAAAGACAGGGCTCGAAAGAGACCCAGTACTTC
>NA|TRBD1|TRBJ2-7|15|TRBV2
CASSGDRGSSYEQYF
TGTGCCAGCAGTGGGGACAGGGGAAGTTCCTACGAGCAGTACTTC
>NA|TRBD1|TRBJ1-2|13|TRBV7-3
CASSHNEGAGYTF
TGTGCCAGCAGCCATAACGAGGGGGCTGGCTACACCTTC
>NA|NA|TRBJ1-1|13|TRBV30
CAWSKTGGTEAFF
TGTGCCTGGAGTAAGACCGGAGGGACTGAAGCTTTCTTT
>NA|TRBD1|TRBJ1-2|15|TRBV9
CASSVDPRGQVGYTF
TGTGCCAGCAGCGTAGACCCCAGGGGGCAGGTTGGCTACACCTTC
>NA|NA|TRBJ2-7|12|TRBV6-6
CASSSGSYEQYF
TGTGCCAGCAGCTCGGGGTCCTACGAGCAGTACTTC
>NA|NA|TRBJ1-2|13|TRBV5-6
CASSPGREGGYTF
TGTGCCAGCAGCCCTGGGCGGGAAGGGGGCTACACCTTC
>NA|TRBD1|TRBJ1-1|15|TRBV4-2
CASSAPGTGDTEAFF
TGTGCCAGCAGCGCCCCCGGGACAGGGGACACTGAAGCTTTCTTT
>few|TRBD1|TRBJ1-1|13|TRBV12-5
CASGHKQGVEAFF
TGTGCTAGTGGTCACAAACAGGGGGTCGAAGCTTTCTTT
>NA|NA|TRBJ2-5|11|TRBV6-5
CASTQQETQYF
TGTGCCAGCACACAACAAGAGACCCAGTACTTC
>NA|TRBD2|TRBJ2-2|16|TRBV7-3
CASSTYSGGNTGELFF
TGTGCCAGCAGCACCTATAGCGGGGGGAACACCGGGGAGCTGTTTTTT
>NA|NA|TRBJ2-6|16|TRBV6-1
CASSEGSTSGANVLTF
TGTGCCAGCAGTGAAGGCTCTACCTCTGGGGCCAACGTCCTGACTTTC
>NA|TRBD1|TRBJ1-2|17|TRBV29-1
CSVEGLTGTGGREGYTF
TGCAGCGTTGAAGGTCTAACCGGGACAGGGGGGAGGGAAGGCTACACCTTC
>NA|TRBD2|TRBJ2-2|11|TRBV6-5
CASRLAGVLFF
TGTGCCAGCAGGCTAGCGGGGGTTCTGTTTTTT
>NA|NA|TRBJ2-1|15|TRBV6-1
CASSEGRLAYNEQFF
TGTGCCAGCAGTGAAGGGCGACTAGCCTACAATGAGCAGTTCTTC
>few|TRBD1|TRBJ1-2|12|TRBV18
CASSPGTDGYTF
TGTGCCAGCTCACCAGGGACAGATGGCTACACCTTC
>NA|NA|TRBJ1-5|17|TRBV9
CASSVGEGSHSNQPQHF
TGTGCCAGCAGCGTAGGGGAGGGCTCCCATAGCAATCAGCCCCAGCATTTT
>few|TRBD2|TRBJ2-1|17|TRBV5-1
CASSLAPSGSPYNEQFF
TGCGCCAGCAGCTTGGCTCCTAGCGGGAGCCCTTACAATGAGCAGTTCTTC
>NA|TRBD2|TRBJ2-1|15|TRBV18
CASSPPAGVGNEQFF
TGTGCCAGCTCACCACCTGCGGGAGTGGGGAATGAGCAGTTCTTC
>NA|TRBD1|TRBJ1-2|15|TRBV7-2
CASSLLQTGGYGYTF
TGTGCCAGCAGCTTATTACAGACAGGGGGCTATGGCTACACCTTC
>NA|NA|TRBJ2-1|15|TRBV2
CASRGSRVPMNEQFF
TGTGCCAGCAGGGGGTCCAGGGTCCCGATGAATGAGCAGTTCTTC
>NA|TRBD1|TRBJ2-5|13|TRBV27
CATQRTGRETQYF
TGTGCCACCCAGCGGACAGGAAGAGAGACCCAGTACTTC
>once|NA|TRBJ2-5|15|TRBV7-2
CASSLVRRPGETQYF
TGTGCCAGCAGCTTAGTCAGGAGGCCGGGAGAGACCCAGTACTTC
>few|NA|TRBJ1-1|15|TRBV18
CASSDQGGMNTEAFF
TGTGCCAGCTCAGATCAGGGTGGGATGAACACTGAAGCTTTCTTT
>NA|TRBD1|TRBJ2-7|13|TRBV2
CASGGTGSYEQYF
TGTGCCAGTGGGGGGACAGGATCCTACGAGCAGTACTTC
>NA|NA|TRBJ2-2|16|TRBV4-1
CASSPQGGIPSGELFF
TGCGCCAGCAGCCCCCAGGGGGGCATCCCTTCCGGGGAGCTGTTTTTT
>few|TRBD2|TRBJ2-1|16|TRBV5-1
CASSLAGGRVYNEQFF
TGCGCCAGCAGCTTGGCCGGCGGGAGGGTATACAATGAGCAGTTCTTC
>NA|TRBD1|TRBJ1-6|13|TRBV2
CASSRDRENPLHF
TGTGCCAGCAGTCGGGACAGGGAAAACCCCCTCCACTTT
>NA|NA|TRBJ1-2|13|TRBV20-1
CSASSTGPYGYTF
TGCAGTGCTAGTAGTACAGGGCCCTATGGCTACACCTTC